These 10 T cell receptor beta chains were all obtained from the same sample, sequenced in a study of shared clonotypes between healthy human individuals. Profiled with immunoSEQ multiplex PCR; TCRdb holds only in-frame clones, not every one. The repertoire includes about 1 million clones, about 75% of them detected once, and 1.4% to 1.5% sits in the top ten. Specimen: memory CD4+ T cells sorted from blood. Subset defined: CD45RA-negative fraction. The origin of the receptors is a man between 18 and 29 years old in good health.

There are a few counts of this clone. V usage is TRBV6-1 and J usage is TRBJ1-5, with D unresolved. The V and J ends lost 2 bases and 1 base respectively, with 12 bases between them. The CDR3 runs to 16 residues. CDR1 is MNHNS and CDR2 is SASEGT in the germline V gene. The CDR3 DNA reads TGTGCCAGCAGTGAACTTATGGGCCTAAGCAATCAGCCCCAGCATTTT. Protein product: CASSELMGLSNQPQHF.

Worth noting for this clone: Other DNA sequences of this sample code for an identical CDR3. This CDR3 is CASSLGYEQYF. DNA of the CDR3: TGCGCCAGCAGCTTGGGGTACGAGCAGTACTTC. The chain employs TRBV5-1 and TRBJ2-7, with D unresolved. V was clipped by 0 bases and J by 4 bases, with 2 bases between them. This CDR3 spans 11 amino acids. CDR1 and CDR2 (germline): SGHRS, YFSETQ.

This clone was observed a few times. The rearrangement uses TRBV5-5 and TRBJ1-5; 8 nucleotides line up with TRBD1. CDR1 SGHKS and CDR2 YYEKEE come from the germline V gene (reference sequence). Losses at the gene ends were 0 bases for V and 6 bases for J; bases not matched to a gene: 8. The length of the CDR3 is 16 residues. CDR3 residues: CASSLANSGGGQPQHF. CDR3 in DNA: TGTGCCAGCAGCTTGGCAAACTCAGGGGGCGGTCAGCCCCAGCATTTT. Complete variable domain (other parts from reference TRBV5-5 and TRBJ1-5): DAGVTQSPTHLIKTRGQQVTLRCSPISGHKSVSWYQQVLGQGPQFIFQYYEKEERGRGNFPDRFSARQFPNYSSELNVNALLLGDSALYLCASSLANSGGGQPQHFGDGTRLSIL.

Here the CDR3 reads CSVEGPGGASSWNEQFF. The DNA of the CDR3 is TGCAGCGTTGAAGGACCCGGAGGGGCTTCCTCGTGGAATGAGCAGTTCTTC. The rearrangement joins TRBV29-1 to TRBJ2-1, with D maybe TRBD2 (6 bases). V gave up 1 base and J gave up 7 bases, with 23 bases separating them. Germline V gene data show CDR1 as SQVTM and CDR2 as ANQGSEA. This CDR3 has 17 amino acids.

As regards this clone: Different DNA sequences within this sample yield the same CDR3. This chain joins TRBV6-1 and TRBJ1-5; D remains ambiguous. The germline V and J ends were trimmed by 1 base and 4 bases, with 2 bases remaining between them. The germline V gene has CDR1 MNHNS and CDR2 SASEGT. CDR3 length: 12 amino acids. DNA for the CDR3: TGTGCCAGCAGTGAAGGGAATCAGCCCCAGCATTTT. Amino acid sequence: CASSEGNQPQHF.

The chain combines TRBV23-1 with TRBJ1-5, with 7 positions matching TRBD1. TRBV23-1 is known as an ORF, though its function is uncertain. The CDR3 totals 15 residues. V was pared by 6 bases and J by 3 bases, with 8 bases of the junction left unmatched. CDR3 region: CASSRNRGPNQPQHF. In DNA, the CDR3 is TGCGCCAGCAGCCGAAACAGGGGCCCCAATCAGCCCCAGCATTTT.

V gene TRBV10-2 combines with J gene TRBJ1-5; D might be TRBD1 (5 bases). V was cut by 7 bases and J by 0 bases, with 10 bases left in between. The V gene's germline CDR1 is WSHSY and CDR2 SAAADI. CDR3 length: 14 residues. CDR3 bases: TGCGCCAGCAAGAGGGGCGTTAGCAATCAGCCCCAGCATTTT. Translated: CASKRGVSNQPQHF.

Points on this clone: One end of the junction fails to match germline, which may point to a read error. The chain is built from TRBV15 and TRBJ1-1; 8 bases agree with TRBD1. The CDR3 contains 15 residues. In germline, CDR1 is LNHNV, CDR2 YYDKDF (reference sequence). The CDR3 loop reads CATQVVGLGGQVRAF. Here the CDR3 DNA reads TGTGCCACGCAGGTTGTGGGACTGGGGGGACAGGTGAGGGCATTT.

This clone was found a few times. V gene TRBV6-6 combines with J gene TRBJ2-3; D unresolved. CDR1 MNHNY and CDR2 SVGAGI come from the germline V gene (reference sequence). Deletions cut 5 bases from V and 3 bases from J, with 9 bases between. There are 13 residues in the CDR3. The CDR3 loop is CASSVRSTDTQYF. The CDR3 region has the DNA TGTGCCAGCAGTGTGAGATCGACAGATACGCAGTATTTT.

The chain links TRBV10-1 to TRBJ2-5, with D unclear. V gave up 3 bases and J gave up 5 bases, with 10 bases separating them. The CDR3 extends over 13 amino acids. From germline, CDR1 is WNHNN and CDR2 SYGVQD (reference sequence). As DNA, the CDR3 is TGCGCCAGCAGTGAAAGGGCCGGGGAGACCCAGTACTTC. Protein sequence: CASSERAGETQYF.